The clone carrying this T cell receptor (beta chain) was counted at least ten times. The unsorted libraries were made from 2 million PBMCs kept at -80 C. CDR3 length equals 12 residues. CDR1 DFQATT and CDR2 SNEGSKA come from the germline V gene (reference sequence). V lost 0 bases to trimming and J lost 2 bases, with 5 bases between them. 5'RACE with 10-nucleotide random UMIs generated the cDNA. Over 200 million TCR-beta sequences from 15-18 subjects came from every sequencing run. TCRdb recomputed calls from the 5' RACE reads with MiXCR, one row per CDR3 protein. The table records approximately 59,000 distinct CDR3 sequences, roughly 5% of them present only once. The record originates from a study of neurological immune-mediated disorders.

V and J are TRBV20-1 and TRBJ2-7, with D uncertain. The receptor comes from a human donor with multiple sclerosis. The donor label of this sample is uncertain. Material for sequencing was PBMCs. Written as DNA, the CDR3 is TGCAGTGCTAGAGATCCCCCCTACGAGCAGTACTTC. It specifies CSARDPPYEQYF.